The present TCR beta chain was sequenced within a study of cytomegalovirus exposure and HLA in healthy donors (dated by TCRdb to the late 2010s). The study in broad terms: An earlier analysis of several hundred of the donors reported 276 Gb of sequence data and some 120 million unique TCR beta sequences from 150 million to 200 million T cells. An early release covering some 640 HLA-typed donors comprised approximately 290 gigabases of sequencing data and around 80 million unique TCR sequences. Of the 300 to 450 genotyped donors, about 84% fell in the genetic ancestry cluster associated with self-reported Caucasian donors. The study aimed to test whether signatures of past pathogen exposure could be identified by cataloging public T cell receptors. Using immunosequencing, the study profiled T cell repertoires from 666 subjects and related those repertoires to cytomegalovirus serostatus. In addition to the first cohort of hundreds of subjects, a separate validation cohort of around 110 different subjects was used. To predict cytomegalovirus infection status, the study combined high-throughput TCR immunosequencing, statistical association of individual TCRs with disease status, and machine learning. A later analysis re-analyzed previously published TCR beta repertoires from approximately 700 donors and added high-resolution HLA genotyping to study TCR occurrence patterns. The later analysis used no new phenotypic data to find candidate immune exposures, relying instead on TCR beta sequences and their occurrence across donors. An earlier analysis of around 580 of the donors used high-throughput TCR beta sequencing to judge whether each TCR beta V gene segment behaved as functional or pseudogenic. Donor age, sex, ethnicity and CMV serostatus were collected together with the repertoire data. In a later genetic analysis, genome-wide SNP genotypes for about 55% of the roughly 700 donors were used, and that subset was treated as a discovery cohort. All discovery cohort repertoires had been generated using a single sequencing platform. HLA typing covered class I and class II loci at four-digit resolution. Typing coverage varied by locus: 629-630 donors for A, B, C, DRB1 and DQB1; roughly 510 for DQA1; approximately 570 for DPA1; more than 450 for DPB1. Because of strong linkage in the cohort, 4 to 6 DR-DQ haplotypes were treated as single units for association and clustering. Among 398 genotyped donors of the cohort, an average of approximately 230,000 unique TCR beta nucleotide sequences were sequenced per donor, roughly 20% of them non-productive. Paper-wide results and their limitations: This cohort had only TCR beta chains sequenced, and the lack of alpha or paired-chain data limited which features could be detected. Broadly in line with IMGT annotations, most TCR beta V segments showed up in productive rearrangements about 87% or about 30% of the time in an earlier analysis of roughly 590 of the donors. A later analysis reported that several top co-occurrence clusters appeared linked to parvovirus B19, influenza, CMV and Epstein-Barr virus. V-gene and J-gene trimming of TCR beta chains was associated with a missense DCLRE1C variant in a later genetic analysis, and the association was replicated in an independent cohort. A cluster of highly shared sequence variants was judged likely to represent a technical artifact of the sequencing pipeline. Compared with equally common non-associated chains, HLA-associated TCR beta chains in a later analysis were more clonally expanded and had lower generation probabilities. Correlated functional status among segregating V segments might be attributable to linkage disequilibrium, but an unknown experimental factor could not be ruled out. Some IMGT-functional V segments, including TRBV6-2 and TRBV6-3, could not be distinguished by the 87-base-pair reads and were therefore excluded. In a later genetic analysis, fewer N-insertions in productive TCRs were reported among donors in an Asian-associated ancestry cluster than the roughly 640-donor mean. Over 15 rarely observed V segments, including chromosome 9 orphons, were excluded from the earlier analysis of approximately 600 of the donors because counts were too low. According to the authors, the approach could potentially be generalized to other disease states and immunological phenotypes. In a later analysis, most CMV-associated TCR beta chains were found to appear HLA-restricted, with HLA associations seemingly driven largely by CMV exposure. Immune exposure information for the cohort was limited to CMV serostatus. Roughly uniform sequencing depth across donors was assumed in presence/absence analyses, although this assumption may not hold. A later analysis found that TCR association rates varied across HLA loci, with DRB1 alleles showing the most associated TCRs and HLA-C alleles the fewest. Because HLA typing was missing for some donors at each locus, association tests included only the typed subset. In a later analysis, some 17,000 TCR beta sequences were associated with specific HLA alleles at a false discovery rate of 0.05. Strong co-occurrence of HLA alleles, especially DR and DQ, made assigning TCR associations to individual alleles difficult. Three of the identified cytomegalovirus-associated TCR beta chains were confirmed in vitro to be specific for cytomegalovirus antigens. In both the original and validation cohorts, the classifier was reported to diagnose cytomegalovirus status with high specificity and sensitivity. A total of 150 or so TCR beta chains were listed by the study as associated with cytomegalovirus. A further reported finding was that TCR beta sequences accurately predicted the HLA-A and HLA-B alleles for most subjects in the first cohort. Most TCR sequences were observed very rarely across donors, whereas some public TCRs were present in many individuals.

The cohort comprised more than 550 healthy bone marrow donors. At the time of sampling, every cohort member was nominally healthy, though immune exposures that went unrecorded were likely present. The donor was CMV seropositive and belonged to the group of 250 to 300 seropositive cohort members. A peripheral blood sample was provided by each donor, and peripheral blood mononuclear cells were used for TCR beta sequencing. Genomic DNA extraction from the blood cell samples was performed with the Qiagen DNeasy Blood Extraction Kit. From cysteine to phenylalanine, the CDR3 is 14 amino acids long. The only DNA kept is the CDR3, 42 bases in frame from the first base. The germline V gene provides CDR1 SGHRS and CDR2 YFSETQ. Trimming costs V 1 base and J 0 bases, and their ends lie 8 bases apart. The library relied on the immunoSEQ multiplex PCR assay. For the multiplex PCR, a mixture combining 60 forward primers for TCR Vbeta segments and 13 reverse primers for TCR Jbeta segments was used. A multiplex PCR assay on genomic DNA amplified the CDR3 region of rearranged TCR beta genes. On the Illumina HiSeq System, the amplified TCR beta libraries were sequenced as 87-base-pair reads. The authors' analysis ran thus. Across the 640 or so repertoires, a later analysis counted about 81 million unique TCR beta chains, roughly 11 million of which were shared by at least two donors. Raw reads were error-corrected and collapsed into unique sequences by a nearest-neighbor algorithm in which closely related sequences were merged to remove PCR and sequencing errors. Alignment of CDR3 sequences to IMGT reference sequences was used to assign V, D and J gene segments. Each retained sequence needed at least a six-nucleotide match to both a V gene segment and a J gene segment. A rearrangement was called productive if the CDR3 had no stop codons and remained in frame with V and J, and every other rearrangement was called non-productive. CDR3 was defined according to IMGT convention as the region running from the second conserved V-encoded cysteine to the conserved J-encoded phenylalanine. Sequences without an unambiguous match to a single V gene segment were excluded from the earlier analysis of almost 600 of the donors. An earlier analysis of 500 to 700 of the donors classified V segments as functional when productive rearrangements were above 56.7% and as segregating when the standard deviation between donors was above 5%. To diagnose cytomegalovirus status from the catalog of TCR beta chain sequences, a statistical classification framework was built. A later analysis assigned V and J genes by comparing TCR nucleotide sequences with IMGT/GENE-DB human TR gene sequences. The TCRdist pipeline was used in a later analysis to assign CDR3 sequences and most-parsimonious VDJ recombination scenarios. A later analysis defined each TCR beta chain by its CDR3 amino acid sequence plus V-gene family, and excluded reads lacking a unique V-gene family. In a later analysis, around 600 highly shared, low-generation-probability nucleotide sequences were removed to address suspected cross-contamination and a sequencing artifact. In a later analysis, a clonal expansion index was calculated for each public chain from normalized within-repertoire ranks of inferred template counts. Generation probabilities in a later analysis came from a VDJ recombination model fitted to out-of-frame rearrangements, and those results were checked against IGoR. A later analysis scored TCR-TCR, TCR-HLA and TCR-CMV co-occurrence with hypergeometric tests, applying a repertoire-size bias correction to TCR pairs. To estimate false discovery rates, a later analysis permuted the HLA or CMV assignments 20 times. In a later analysis, co-occurring TCRs were grouped with DBSCAN, and TCRdist sequence similarity was added when clustering was performed within HLA-allele-positive subsets. For co-occurrence clustering, repertoires with fewer than 30,000 or more than 120,000 public chains were excluded, along with roughly 5 repertoires with anomalous nucleotide sharing. The table was pulled from immuneACCESS by TCRdb, which kept in-frame rearrangements only. Such tables lose some clones; where checked, under half of the loss comes from unresolved V genes, and the rest has no known cause. V and J calls and clone size come straight from that table; D and trimming were deduced from the DNA. The sample records approximately 150,000 clones, roughly 86% of which are singletons. Of the sample, approximately 3.2% is held by the ten largest clones.

Comment on this clone: No antigen is known for it. Per-base quality was not reported, and no clone a single base away is much larger than it.

The chain couples TRBV5-1 to TRBJ2-7, and perhaps TRBD2 as D gene, on 5 matching bases. The specimen was PBMCs. The sequence came from a man between 18 and 35 years old in good health and CMV-seropositive. The CDR3 protein: CASSLLARSYEQYF. The DNA sequence is as follows: TGCGCCAGCAGCTTGTTAGCGCGCTCCTACGAGCAGTACTTC.